Presented here are 25 T cell receptor beta chains from one specimen sequenced in a study of T cell repertoires in cytomegalovirus infection. TCRdb independently ran MiXCR on the reads; one entry per CDR3 protein. This table has around 800,000 distinct CDR3 sequences, over 25% appearing once. Their antigen targets remain unknown. Specimen: cultured CD8+ T cells from PBMCs, collected from culture after CMV antigen stimulation. The receptors were sampled from a human donor in good health (CMV status not recorded). Some clones in this sample may be carry-over from other donors' samples.

This clonotype showed up just a few times. This rearrangement joins TRBV6-6 to TRBJ2-2; D may be TRBD1 (7 bases). Germline values: CDR1 MNHNY, CDR2 SVGAGI (reference sequence). The CDR3 length is 20 residues. Trimming removed 3 bases from V and 2 bases from J, with 25 bases in between. The CDR3 DNA reads as TGTGCCAGCAGTTATCCGGAGGGGAGGACAGGCCTCTTAAACACCGGGGAGCTGTTTTTT. As protein: CASSYPEGRTGLLNTGELFF.

The rearrangement links TRBV6-2 or TRBV6-3 to TRBJ1-2, with D uncertain. CDR1 and CDR2 from the germline V gene are MNHEY and SVGEGT. Between the trimmed V and J ends, which lost 2 bases and 4 bases, there was a span of 17 bases. The CDR3 extends over 16 amino acids. The CDR3 region has the DNA TGTGCCAGCAGTTACATGGACTCCCTGGCCTTCTATGGCTACACCTTC. As protein: CASSYMDSLAFYGYTF.

The V call is TRBV9, the J call TRBJ1-2, with TRBD1 matching 9 bases. V was clipped by 4 bases and J by 5 bases; unmatched bases: 9. Germline-derived CDR1 and CDR2 are SGDLS and YYNGEE. This CDR3 is built from 15 residues. The CDR3 DNA reads TGTGCCAGCAGCTCTGGGGGACAGGGACGTTATGGCTACACCTTC. Amino acids: CASSSGGQGRYGYTF. The full variable domain, rest sourced from reference TRBV9 and TRBJ1-2, is DSGVTQTPKHLITATGQRVTLRCSPRSGDLSVYWYQQSLDQGLQFLIQYYNGEERAKGNILERFSAQQFPDLHSELNLSSLELGDSALYFCASSSGGQGRYGYTFGSGTRLTVV.

The genes are TRBV19 and TRBJ1-2; maybe TRBD1 (6 bases). The V end lost 10 bases, the J end lost 5 bases, and 14 bases lay between the germline ends. Germline V gene lookup returns CDR1 LNHDA and CDR2 SQIVND (reference sequence). The CDR3 is made up of 12 amino acids. This chain's CDR3 is CAISDRRYGYTF. CDR3 in DNA: TGTGCCATTTCAGACAGGAGGTATGGCTACACCTTC. The full variable domain, in which reference TRBV19 and TRBJ1-2 provide the parts outside the CDR3, is DGGITQSPKYLFRKEGQNVTLSCEQNLNHDAMYWYRQDPGQGLRLIYYSQIVNDFQKGDIAEGYSVSREKKESFPLTVTSAQKNPTAFYLCAISDRRYGYTFGSGTRLTVV.

The CDR3 DNA follows: TGTGCCAGCAGACAGGGGGCGGGACAGGGGCTGAACACTGAAGCTTTCTTT. As protein: CASRQGAGQGLNTEAFF. The chain is built from TRBV7-9 and TRBJ1-1; 10 nucleotides match TRBD1. The CDR3 loop spans 17 amino acids. Unmatched junction bases numbered 10, after V lost 6 bases and J lost 0 bases. From germline, CDR1 is SEHNR and CDR2 FQNEAQ (reference sequence). The variable domain in full, with the rest retrieved from reference TRBV7-9 and TRBJ1-1, is DTGVSQNPRHKITKRGQNVTFRCDPISEHNRLYWYRQTLGQGPEFLTYFQNEAQLEKSRLLSDRFSAERPKGSFSTLEIQRTEQGDSAMYLCASRQGAGQGLNTEAFFGQGTRLTVV.

The table lists this clonotype with many counts. The chain carries TRBV3-1 and TRBJ2-3, with TRBD2 identical over 12 bases. The CDR3 runs 19 residues. With 3 bases clipped from V and 0 bases from J, the junction kept 10 bases outside the gene matches. Germline V lookup: CDR1 LGHDT, CDR2 YNNKEL (reference sequence). The chain's CDR3 is CASSHGLAGGPGSTDTQYF. The CDR3 DNA follows: TGTGCCAGCAGCCACGGCCTAGCGGGGGGGCCTGGCAGCACAGATACGCAGTATTTT.

V and J are TRBV5-3 and TRBJ1-6; D might be TRBD1 (5 bases). TRBV5-3 counts as an open reading frame of uncertain function. The CDR3 spans 15 residues. The ends were cut back, 8 bases at V and 8 bases at J, with 20 bases in the middle. The CDR3 bases are TGTGCCAGCAGCCCCCCCCCCTGGGGCTATTCACCCCTCCACTTT. Encoded protein: CASSPPPWGYSPLHF.

This chain links TRBV2 with TRBJ1-2, with 9 bases fitting TRBD1. CDR1 and CDR2 from the germline V gene are SNHLY and FYNNEI. V gave up 8 bases and J gave up 5 bases; unmatched junction bases: 15. This CDR3 has 16 amino acids. In nucleotides, the CDR3 is TGTGCCAGCCCAGCCGGACAGGGGAGGCGGGTTTATGGCTACACCTTC. Translation: CASPAGQGRRVYGYTF.

This clonotype has more than one count but fewer than ten. The V and J genes are TRBV6-6 and TRBJ2-7; 9 bases fit TRBD1. V was pared by 6 bases and J by 7 bases, with 7 bases of the junction left unmatched. Germline V gene sequence: CDR1 MNHNY, CDR2 SVGAGI (reference sequence). This CDR3 is 13 amino acids long. CDR3 in DNA: TGTGCCAGCAGCACCGGGACAGGGAAAGAGCAGTACGTC. Translating it yields CASSTGTGKEQYV.

This clonotype came up many times. The chain recombines TRBV7-6 with TRBJ2-5, with 9 bases fitting TRBD1. The CDR3 length is 15 residues. Trimming at V came to 5 bases and at J to 5 bases, leaving 9 bases not matched to a gene. From germline, CDR1 is SGHVS and CDR2 FNYEAQ. CDR3 sequence reads: CASSRGQGLSETQYF. CDR3 nucleotides: TGTGCCAGCAGCAGAGGACAGGGGCTATCGGAGACCCAGTACTTC.

This clonotype was seen a handful of times. The V gene is TRBV5-6, the J gene TRBJ1-1; 9 positions agree with TRBD1. This CDR3 is built from 16 residues. The V segment lost 4 bases and the J segment 0 bases; nucleotides outside the gene matches: 7. Germline V CDR1 and CDR2: SGHDT, YYEEEE. CDR3 amino acids: CASSDGQGWVNTEAFF. CDR3 in DNA: TGTGCCAGCAGCGACGGACAGGGGTGGGTGAACACTGAAGCTTTCTTT.

This chain connects TRBV29-1 to TRBJ2-1; D might be TRBD1 (5 bases). This CDR3 spans 14 amino acids. The germline V and J ends were trimmed by 6 bases and 2 bases, with 14 bases remaining between them. Germline CDR1 is SQVTM and CDR2 is ANQGSEA. The CDR3 loop is CSVPGAGPYNEQFF. The CDR3 region has the DNA TGCAGCGTCCCTGGGGCAGGCCCCTACAATGAGCAGTTCTTC.

This clonotype was counted many times. The V and J genes are TRBV7-6 and TRBJ2-2; a weak D match, TRBD1 (5 bases). The CDR3 runs to 15 residues. V dropped 1 base and J dropped 6 bases, with 12 bases sitting between them. CDR1 SGHVS and CDR2 FNYEAQ come from the germline V gene. CDR3 protein: CASSLEGFVSGELFF. Written as DNA, the CDR3 is TGTGCCAGCAGCTTAGAGGGGTTCGTGTCCGGGGAGCTGTTTTTT.

The chain couples TRBV20-1 to TRBJ2-1; TRBD1 agrees at 10 bases. Trimming at V came to 3 bases and at J to 1 base, leaving 6 bases not matched to a gene. The germline CDR1 and CDR2 sequences are DFQATT and SNEGSKA (reference sequence). The CDR3 is made up of 16 amino acids. The DNA of the CDR3 is TGCAGTGCTAGGGCTCCGGGACAGGGGTCCTACAATGAGCAGTTCTTC. Translating it yields CSARAPGQGSYNEQFF.

This chain joins TRBV7-6 and TRBJ2-3; TRBD2 matches at 7 bases. The CDR3 has 14 residues. Germline trimming cut 3 bases from V and 6 bases from J; bases unmatched to any gene: 6. Germline V lookup: CDR1 SGHVS, CDR2 FNYEAQ. CDR3 sequence: CASSLEWGGDTQYF. CDR3 DNA sequence: TGTGCCAGCAGCTTGGAATGGGGGGGTGATACGCAGTATTTT.

This clonotype has only a few counts. V usage is TRBV12-3 or TRBV12-4 and J usage is TRBJ2-3; TRBD2 agrees at 8 bases. This CDR3 comprises 14 residues. V shed 6 bases, J shed 4 bases, and the junction held 6 bases outside the gene matches. CDR3 DNA: TGTGCCAGCAGCCCCGGCGGGGGGCCAGATACGCAGTATTTT. Its translation: CASSPGGGPDTQYF.

This clonotype has a handful of counts. This sequence joins TRBV27 and TRBJ2-5; 11 bases line up with TRBD2. Unmatched junction bases numbered 9, after V lost 5 bases and J lost 4 bases. Looked up from germline, CDR1 is MNHEY and CDR2 is SMNVEV (reference sequence). This CDR3 spans 16 amino acids. The CDR3 loop is CASSKIAGGPTETQYF. The CDR3 DNA is TGTGCCAGCAGTAAGATAGCGGGGGGGCCGACAGAGACCCAGTACTTC.

The sample holds a few counts of this clonotype. The V gene is TRBV6-6, the J gene TRBJ2-1; unclear D gene. V lost 7 bases and J 0 bases, leaving 10 bases between the germline ends. Germline-derived CDR1 and CDR2 are MNHNY and SVGAGI (reference sequence). The CDR3 is made up of 14 amino acids. In DNA form, the CDR3 reads TGTGCCAGCACTTGGCACAGCTCCTACAATGAGCAGTTCTTC. As protein: CASTWHSSYNEQFF.

This clonotype was picked up a small number of times. The J gene is TRBJ1-4, the V gene TRBV6-6; possible D gene TRBD1, 5 bases. Trimming cost V 4 bases and J 8 bases, with 14 bases left between them. Germline loops: CDR1 MNHNY, CDR2 SVGAGI (reference sequence). The CDR3 consists of 14 residues. The CDR3 region is CASSSRDRGEKLFF. The CDR3 nucleotides are TGTGCCAGCAGTTCCAGGGACCGGGGGGAAAAACTGTTTTTT.

The V and J genes are TRBV13 and TRBJ2-7; 7 nucleotides line up with TRBD1. V lost 5 bases, J lost 2 bases, and 12 bases stayed unmatched. Per the germline V gene, CDR1 is PRHDT and CDR2 is FYEKMQ (reference sequence). This CDR3 has 16 residues. The DNA for the CDR3 is TGTGCCAGCAGCCCGACGAGACAGGGTCGGACCTACGAGCAGTACTTC. Translating gives CASSPTRQGRTYEQYF.

The J gene is TRBJ2-2, the V gene TRBV6-2 or TRBV6-3; the D is unclear. Per the germline V gene, CDR1 is MNHEY and CDR2 is SVGEGT. The CDR3 loop spans 14 amino acids. V lost 3 bases, J lost 8 bases, and 13 bases lay in between. For the CDR3, the DNA is TGTGCCAGCAGTTATCTGGCCGTACGAGGGGAGCTGTTTTTT. This sequence encodes CASSYLAVRGELFF.

Many counts were recorded for this clonotype. The rearrangement uses TRBV7-6 and TRBJ1-5; 10 bases map to TRBD1. The V gene's germline CDR1 is SGHVS and CDR2 FNYEAQ. This CDR3 has 14 amino acids. V shed 5 bases and J 7 bases; nucleotides not matched to a gene: 5. CDR3 DNA: TGTGCCAGCAGCCGGGGACAGGGGCGACAGCCCCAGCATTTT. Encoded protein: CASSRGQGRQPQHF.

This clonotype showed up just a few times. The V call is TRBV7-3, the J call TRBJ2-3; the D gene is possibly TRBD2 (5 bases). The CDR3 length is 15 residues. The germline V and J ends were trimmed by 3 bases and 2 bases, with 12 bases remaining between them. Per germline, CDR1 SGHTA and CDR2 FQGTGA. The CDR3 coding sequence is TGTGCCAGCAGCTTTTCGGGGTGGTCCACAGATACGCAGTATTTT. This gives the protein CASSFSGWSTDTQYF. Combining the CDR3 with reference TRBV7-3 and TRBJ2-3 gives the whole variable domain GAGVSQTPSNKVTEKGKYVELRCDPISGHTALYWYRQSLGQGPEFLIYFQGTGAADDSGLPNDRFFAVRPEGSVSTLKIQRTERGDSAVYLCASSFSGWSTDTQYFGPGTRLTVL.

Only a few counts were recorded for this clonotype. This chain links TRBV15 with TRBJ1-2; TRBD1 is a possible D gene (5 bases). The CDR3 covers 14 residues. V dropped 1 base and J dropped 3 bases, with 9 bases sitting between them. CDR1 is LNHNV, CDR2 YYDKDF, per germline (reference sequence). CDR3 nucleotide sequence: TGTGCCACCAGCAGAGTTGGCAGGGACTATGGCTACACCTTC. Its protein product is CATSRVGRDYGYTF. The entire variable domain, with the rest obtained from reference TRBV15 and TRBJ1-2, is as follows: DAMVIQNPRYQVTQFGKPVTLSCSQTLNHNVMYWYQQKSSQAPKLLFHYYDKDFNNEADTPDNFQSRRPNTSFCFLDIRSPGLGDTAMYLCATSRVGRDYGYTFGSGTRLTVV.

The V and J genes are TRBV6-5 and TRBJ2-1; 8 bases map to TRBD1. The CDR3 extends over 15 amino acids. Germline CDR1 MNHEY, CDR2 SVGAGI. Trimming at V came to 0 bases and at J to 5 bases, leaving 3 bases not matched to a gene. The CDR3 loop reads CASSYSGTGHNEQFF. The CDR3 bases are TGTGCCAGCAGTTACTCCGGGACAGGCCACAATGAGCAGTTCTTC.